This T cell receptor (beta chain) was sequenced for a study of shared clonotypes between healthy human individuals. Findings and caveats of the study: Generally, naive subsets (rather than memory subsets) showed larger estimated richness. A reduction in generation probabilities was seen for non-shared clonotypes relative to those shared by all four donors.

In replicate PCRs of sorted subsets, roughly 200 ng DNA, approximately 32,000 T cell genomes, was used. Clones were sequenced by immunoSEQ multiplex PCR, and TCRdb holds only the in-frame ones, with some missing. Altogether some 300,000 clones are present, less than 75% being singletons, with the ten largest covering about 10%. Donors comprised only Caucasian adults living in Nashville, Tennessee. V was pared by 4 bases and J by 0 bases, with 10 bases between. Germline CDR1 MNHNY, CDR2 SVGAGI (reference sequence). The CDR3 has 15 residues. This clone appeared a few times. What it recognizes is unknown.

V is TRBV6-6 and J is TRBJ1-5; perhaps TRBD1 as D (5 bases). This TCR came from a man aged 25-45 years in good health. Sequencing input: memory CD4+ T cells sorted from blood. Subset: CD45RA-negative fraction. The CDR3 here is CASSSGSGSNQPQHF. CDR3 sequence (DNA): TGTGCCAGCAGTTCAGGGTCCGGTAGCAATCAGCCCCAGCATTTT.